The 20 T cell receptor beta chains presented below share a single source sample, sequenced in a study of blood T cells in healthy people across ages (dated by TCRdb to 2014 to 2015). Libraries were prepared through 5' RACE. The instrument given in TCRdb is Illumina HiSeq 2500. The second PCR ran for roughly 7 to 12 cycles and used a J-beta primer mix along with a sample-barcoded 5' primer. Using fastp at Q25 and MiXCR, TCRdb reprocessed the public reads and kept productive beta chains. All rows with the same CDR3 protein become a single entry with the most common DNA and genes. The sample profile shows some 1.5 million distinct CDR3 sequences; 28% of them were found once. Of the sample, less than 9.5% is held by the ten largest clones. Sequenced material: blood. The receptors come from a woman in her 30s in good health.

The chain carries TRBV29-1 and TRBJ2-2; D possibly corresponds to TRBD2 (6 bases). Germline V gene data show CDR1 as SQVTM and CDR2 as ANQGSEA. This CDR3 comprises 14 residues. The V end lost 4 bases, the J end lost 7 bases, and 16 bases lay between the germline ends. CDR3 region: CSVGYGSVGGELFF. The CDR3 coding sequence is TGCAGCGTTGGGTACGGGAGTGTAGGCGGGGAGCTGTTTTTT.

This clonotype has more than one count but fewer than ten. V usage is TRBV7-2 and J usage is TRBJ2-2; possible D gene TRBD1, 5 bases. Germline values: CDR1 SGHTA, CDR2 FQGNSA. This CDR3 comprises 14 residues. CDR3: CGQQLGSNAGELFF. The CDR3 coding sequence is TGTGGACAGCAGTTGGGGTCAAATGCCGGGGAGCTGTTTTTT.

The chain couples TRBV20-1 to TRBJ2-4, with TRBD2 matching over 12 bases. Matching the DNA end better, TRBJ2-7 makes the J call doubtful. The CDR3 has 16 residues. The germline V gene encodes CDR1 DFQATT and CDR2 SNEGSKA (reference sequence). CDR3 residues: CSAFKGLAGGRYEQYF. CDR3 sequence (DNA): TGCAGTGCCTTTAAGGGGCTAGCGGGAGGGCGTTACGAGCAGTACTTC.

The chain carries TRBV5-5 and TRBJ2-5, with 8 nucleotides matching TRBD1. Per the germline V gene, CDR1 is SGHKS and CDR2 is YYEKEE (reference sequence). There are 14 residues in the CDR3. The ends lost 3 bases at V and 9 bases at J; junction bases unmatched: 10. The CDR3 loop is CASSSTGAKGPQYF. The CDR3 DNA sequence: TGTGCCAGCAGCTCGACAGGGGCCAAGGGGCCCCAGTACTTC.

This rearrangement joins TRBV9 to TRBJ2-5; D unclear. CDR1 is SGDLS and CDR2 is YYNGEE in the germline V gene. The V end was cut by 7 bases, the J end by 0 bases, with 10 bases between. The CDR3 is made up of 13 amino acids. CDR3 DNA sequence: TGTGCCAGCCAGGCCCAGTACCAAGAGACCCAGTACTTC. Amino acid sequence: CASQAQYQETQYF. The full variable domain, its missing parts supplied by reference TRBV9 and TRBJ2-5, is DSGVTQTPKHLITATGQRVTLRCSPRSGDLSVYWYQQSLDQGLQFLIQYYNGEERAKGNILERFSAQQFPDLHSELNLSSLELGDSALYFCASQAQYQETQYFGPGTRLLVL.

This clonotype occurred a few times. The rearrangement links TRBV30 to TRBJ1-1; TRBD1 might be the D (5 bases). The germline gives CDR1 GTSNPN, CDR2 SVGIG (reference sequence). The CDR3 runs 13 residues. V lost 4 bases, J lost 3 bases, and 12 bases lay in between. The CDR3, as DNA: TGTGCCTGGAATCCGGAAGGGGACACTGAAGCTTTCTTT. Translated: CAWNPEGDTEAFF.

In DNA form, the CDR3 reads TGTGCCAGTAGTTCGGGACAGGGTAGGCATGAGCAGTTCTTC. It codes for CASSSGQGRHEQFF. The V gene is TRBV19, the J gene TRBJ2-1; TRBD1 agrees at 9 bases. The trim removed 5 bases at V and 8 bases at J, leaving 7 bases unmatched. Germline V gene sequence: CDR1 LNHDA, CDR2 SQIVND (reference sequence). There are 14 residues in the CDR3.

By share, this clonotype counts as medium-sized. The V gene is TRBV10-2, the J gene TRBJ2-7; D may correspond to TRBD1 or TRBD2 (5 bases each). Between the trimmed V and J ends, which lost 8 bases and 2 bases, there was a span of 10 bases. CDR3 length: 12 residues. Germline loops: CDR1 WSHSY, CDR2 SAAADI. CDR3 sequence reads: CASGTLAYEQYF. The DNA of the CDR3 is TGCGCCAGCGGGACGCTAGCCTACGAGCAGTACTTC.

This chain uses TRBV5-1 with TRBJ1-5; D is ambiguous. The CDR3 is made up of 18 amino acids. Trimming took 0 bases from V and 3 from J, leaving 19 bases between them. The germline CDR1 and CDR2 sequences are SGHRS and YFSETQ. CDR3 coding DNA: TGCGCCAGCAGCTTGGAATCCCTGAGTGCCGGGCCCAATCAGCCCCAGCATTTT. Translation gives CASSLESLSAGPNQPQHF. The full variable domain, with the rest looked up from reference TRBV5-1 and TRBJ1-5, is KAGVTQTPRYLIKTRGQQVTLSCSPISGHRSVSWYQQTPGQGLQFLFEYFSETQRNKGNFPGRFSGRQFSNSRSEMNVSTLELGDSALYLCASSLESLSAGPNQPQHFGDGTRLSIL.

The V call is TRBV6-5, the J call TRBJ2-3, with 10 bases fitting TRBD2. CDR3 size: 15 residues. The ends lost 5 bases at V and 6 bases at J; junction bases unmatched: 8. The germline V gene encodes CDR1 MNHEY and CDR2 SVGAGI. CDR3 protein: CASSRSGGAWDTQYF. For the CDR3, the DNA is TGTGCCAGCAGTAGGAGCGGGGGGGCGTGGGATACGCAGTATTTT.

This clonotype has more than one count but fewer than ten. The rearrangement joins TRBV7-2 to TRBJ2-5, with TRBD2 matching 8 bases. After removal of 5 bases from V and 3 bases from J, the junction contained 8 bases not matched to a gene. The CDR3 contains 15 residues. Germline V gene data show CDR1 as SGHTA and CDR2 as FQGNSA. CDR3 bases: TGTGCCAGCAGCCCCCAGGGGCGGGAGGAAGAGACCCAGTACTTC. Encoded protein: CASSPQGREEETQYF.

This clonotype was detected a few times. The chain employs TRBV11-2 and TRBJ1-3, with 7 bases that match TRBD1. The CDR3 loop spans 15 amino acids. V shed 4 bases and J 4 bases; nucleotides not matched to a gene: 7. Germline loops: CDR1 SGHAT, CDR2 FQNNGV. The CDR3 region is CASSSSGQSGNTIYF. CDR3 sequence (DNA): TGTGCCAGCAGCTCCTCGGGACAGTCCGGAAACACCATATATTTT. The full variable domain, its missing parts supplied by reference TRBV11-2 and TRBJ1-3, is EAGVAQSPRYKIIEKRQSVAFWCNPISGHATLYWYQQILGQGPKLLIQFQNNGVVDDSQLPKDRFSAERLKGVDSTLKIQPAKLEDSAVYLCASSSSGQSGNTIYFGEGSWLTVV.

The chain is built from TRBV5-6 and TRBJ2-1, with D tentatively TRBD1 or TRBD2 (7 bases each). The ends were cut back, 4 bases at V and 4 bases at J, with 15 bases in the middle. Germline V gene sequence: CDR1 SGHDT, CDR2 YYEEEE. The CDR3 covers 15 residues. The CDR3, as DNA: TGTGCCAGCAGCGAGACAGGGAGGGGGTACAATGAGCAGTTCTTC. This translates into CASSETGRGYNEQFF.

This chain joins TRBV4-1 and TRBJ2-5; possible D gene TRBD2, 5 bases. V gave up 2 bases and J gave up 1 base, with 8 bases separating them. This CDR3 is built from 14 residues. Germline CDR1 MGHRA, CDR2 YSYEKL. CDR3 nucleotides: TGCGCCAGCAGCCAAACTAGTGCCCAAGAGACCCAGTACTTC. Protein product: CASSQTSAQETQYF.

The genes are TRBV29-1 and TRBJ2-1; maybe TRBD1 (5 bases). Germline-derived CDR1 and CDR2 are SQVTM and ANQGSEA. The germline V and J ends were trimmed by 3 bases and 6 bases, with 18 bases remaining between them. The CDR3 contains 15 residues. DNA of the CDR3: TGCAGCGTTGAGTTTTGGCAGGGTATCACCAATGAGCAGTTCTTC. This gives the protein CSVEFWQGITNEQFF.

This clonotype has only a few counts. The chain is built from TRBV12-3 or TRBV12-4 and TRBJ2-3, with no clear D. Trimming removed 1 base from V and 0 bases from J, with 14 bases in between. The CDR3 sequence is 17 residues long. The CDR3 loop is CASSLGGATASTDTQYF. The DNA of the CDR3 is TGTGCCAGCAGTTTAGGAGGCGCCACAGCTAGCACAGATACGCAGTATTTT.

V usage is TRBV20-1 and J usage is TRBJ1-5; D gene ambiguous. Per germline, CDR1 DFQATT and CDR2 SNEGSKA (reference sequence). V was clipped by 0 bases and J by 11 bases, with 14 bases between them. This CDR3 comprises 13 residues. CDR3 sequence reads: CSARDGPSPAQHF. The CDR3 nucleotides read TGCAGTGCTAGAGATGGACCTTCCCCAGCCCAGCATTTT.

This clonotype showed up just a few times. V gene TRBV10-2 combines with J gene TRBJ1-1, with 7 bases that match TRBD1. Germline loops: CDR1 WSHSY, CDR2 SAAADI. The CDR3 is 13 amino acids. J was trimmed by 3 bases and V by 7 bases; bases with no gene match: 5. The CDR3, as DNA: TGCGCCAGCACTTACGGACAGGACACTGAAGCTTTCTTT. Residues: CASTYGQDTEAFF.

This clonotype has ten or more counts. CDR3 DNA sequence: TGCAGCGTTGCTCGGGGTAACTATGGCTACACCTTC. It specifies CSVARGNYGYTF. The chain has TRBV29-1 and TRBJ1-2; D not certain. Per germline, CDR1 SQVTM and CDR2 ANQGSEA. V shed 4 bases and J shed 1 base, with 7 bases lying between them. This CDR3 has 12 amino acids.

This clonotype showed up just a few times. CDR3 DNA: TGCAGTGCTAGCGTGGACAGGACTGGAAACACCATATATTTT. Its translation: CSASVDRTGNTIYF. This rearrangement joins TRBV20-1 to TRBJ1-3; 7 bases map to TRBD1. The CDR3 has 14 amino acids. J lost 2 bases, V lost 3 bases, and 4 bases had no gene match. CDR1 is DFQATT, CDR2 SNEGSKA, per germline (reference sequence).